The 4 T cell receptor beta chains below were found in one sample sequenced in a study of patients and donors after allogeneic stem cell transplantation. TCRdb passed the RT-PCR reads through MiXCR, listing each CDR3 protein once. This sample has about 960,000 distinct CDR3 sequences; 18% occur once, and the top ten carry around 5.5%. Sample: blood, either unsorted or a sorted T cell fraction (not recorded which). Receptor source: a human donor who was either an allogeneic HSCT recipient or a stem cell or donor lymphocyte infusion donor (not recorded which). It is not recorded whose cells these are; they may come from a transplant donor.

This chain connects TRBV12-3 or TRBV12-4 to TRBJ2-5, with TRBD2 matching over 9 bases. After removal of 3 bases from V and 5 bases from J, the junction contained 7 bases not matched to a gene. The CDR3 is made up of 15 amino acids. The CDR3 spells CASSFPAGGGETQYF. Written as DNA, the CDR3 is TGTGCCAGCAGTTTTCCAGCGGGAGGAGGGGAGACCCAGTACTTC.

The chain recombines TRBV6-1 with TRBJ1-1; the D gene is possibly TRBD1 (5 bases). The CDR3 length is 16 residues. CDR1 and CDR2 (germline): MNHNS, SASEGT. Trimming left V 4 bases short and J 4 bases short, with 19 bases between. Here the CDR3 reads CASSAPGLDGGTEAFF. CDR3 nucleotides: TGTGCCAGCAGTGCCCCGGGACTGGACGGGGGCACTGAAGCTTTCTTT.

CDR3: CSVMGRYGDTEAFF. The CDR3 nucleotides read TGCAGCGTTATGGGACGGTACGGGGACACTGAAGCTTTCTTT. The J gene is TRBJ1-1, the V gene TRBV29-1; a weak D match, TRBD1 (5 bases). Germline CDR1 is SQVTM and CDR2 is ANQGSEA. V shed 5 bases and J shed 3 bases, with 16 bases lying between them. This CDR3 is 14 amino acids long.

The rearrangement joins TRBV7-2 to TRBJ1-2; TRBD1 is a possible D gene (6 bases). The CDR3 sequence is 17 residues long. Germline loops: CDR1 SGHTA, CDR2 FQGNSA. Trimming removed 3 bases from V and 6 bases from J, with 23 bases in between. This CDR3 reads CASSFRLGTGASHGYTF. DNA for the CDR3: TGTGCCAGCAGCTTCCGACTCGGGACGGGGGCATCGCATGGCTACACCTTC. The full variable domain, in which reference TRBV7-2 and TRBJ1-2 provide the parts outside the CDR3, is GAGVSQSPSNKVTEKGKDVELRCDPISGHTALYWYRQSLGQGLEFLIYFQGNSAPDKSGLPSDRFSAERTGGSVSTLTIQRTQQEDSAVYLCASSFRLGTGASHGYTFGSGTRLTVV.